This T cell receptor beta chain was documented in a study of blood T cell repertoires in COVID-19. Study context: The study drew acute and convalescent COVID-19 samples from the United States, Italy and Spain. Sample material is recorded as cDNA or gDNA derived from T cells, B-cell-depleted T cells, or PBMCs.

Germline-derived CDR1 and CDR2 are MNHEY and SMNVEV (reference sequence). The CDR3 totals 15 residues. After removal of 5 bases from V and 9 bases from J, the junction contained 9 bases not matched to a gene. Patients from Seattle were sampled longitudinally, starting during active infection. Authors' data handling: Estimation of nucleated cell counts was performed using reference gene primer amplification. TCRdb keeps only in-frame clones here, not all; method: immunoSEQ multiplex PCR. V and J calls and clone size are given by that table; D and trimming were obtained from the DNA. This sample carries tens of thousands of clones, roughly 90% of them seen once, and the ten largest clones take less than 3%.

The chain employs TRBV27 and TRBJ2-1; 11 bases line up with TRBD2. The sequencing sample was made of peripheral blood. This clonotype was obtained from a man in his fifties with COVID-19, enrolled during active disease. As DNA, the CDR3 is TGTGCCAGCAGTCCCCTAGCGGGGGGTATTGGTGAGCAGTTCTTC. Translation: CASSPLAGGIGEQFF.